The source of this T cell receptor beta chain is a study of vaccination and CD4 T cells after COVID-19. The overall study: Each participant underwent a two-dose regimen of either the BNT162b2 or the mRNA-1273 vaccine. Study-level findings and limits: Among convalescent patients, a median roughly 90% of reactive clones emerged only after vaccination.

The CDR3 spans 14 residues. Germline V CDR1 and CDR2: DFQATT, SNEGSKA (reference sequence). With regard to this clonotype: What it binds is not known. A read error may account for a junction end that differs from germline.

An Oncomine TCR Beta short-read assay was used to sequence the DNA from cultured CD4+ T cells. TCRdb reanalysed the PCR reads using MiXCR and keeps one entry per CDR3 protein. The data contain fewer than 15,000 distinct CDR3 sequences, about 31% of them seen just once; the ten biggest clones take up roughly 14%. Stated treatment: approximately 10-day PBMC culture with coronavirus spike peptide pools or control peptides (ViraFEST assay). Half of the medium was exchanged for fresh IL-2 medium, first on day 3 and then on day 7. The receptor comes from a human donor who had recovered from COVID-19. The V call is TRBV20-1, the J call TRBJ2-7; the match to TRBD2 covers 9 bases. Sequencing used CD4+ T cells from blood, cultured in vitro, obtained after SARS-CoV-2 vaccination. In nucleotides, the CDR3 is TGCAGTGCTGGCCAGGGACTAGCAGGTTACGAGCAGTGCTTC. Amino acids: CSAGQGLAGYEQCF.